Listed here are 25 T cell receptor beta chains from one sample, sequenced in a study of shared clonotypes between healthy human individuals. Naive CD8 cells lacked CD45RO and underwent positive selection for CCR7, leaving out terminally differentiated effector memory CD45RA+ cells. The protocol was immunoSEQ multiplex PCR, while the TCRdb copy is restricted to in-frame clones and leaves out a portion. The table lists about 700,000 clones, about 91% of them singletons. The sequencing input was naive CD8+ T cells sorted from blood. The receptors originated from a man in his thirties or forties in good health.

A remark on this clone: A much larger clone differs by one base, so this may be a read error. The chain joins TRBV25-1 to TRBJ2-7; the D is unclear. Germline values: CDR1 MGHDK, CDR2 SYGVNS. CDR3 size: 11 residues. The V gene lost 4 bases and the J gene lost 1 base, with 2 bases spanning the gap. CDR3 in amino acids: CASSASYEQYF. Written as DNA, the CDR3 is TGTGCCAGCAGTGCGTCCTACGAGCAGTACTTC.

This chain uses TRBV6-1 with TRBJ1-5, with 10 bases lining up with TRBD1. With V trimmed by 2 bases and J by 2 bases, 15 bases remained unmatched. Germline V gene sequence: CDR1 MNHNS, CDR2 SASEGT. The CDR3 extends over 20 amino acids. This chain's CDR3 is CASSESTGTGDFIGNQPQHF. The CDR3 DNA reads TGTGCCAGCAGTGAAAGTACCGGGACAGGGGACTTTATAGGCAATCAGCCCCAGCATTTT.

J is TRBJ2-1 and V is TRBV10-2; 13 bases match TRBD2. Germline V gives CDR1 WSHSY, CDR2 SAAADI. CDR3 length equals 14 residues. The ends lost 4 bases at V and 8 bases at J; junction bases unmatched: 2. The CDR3 is CASSGLAGGYEQFF. The CDR3 region has the DNA TGCGCCAGCAGTGGACTAGCGGGAGGCTATGAGCAGTTCTTC.

Only a few counts were recorded for this clone. CDR3 in amino acids: CASSNRDSKGYEQYF. CDR3 in DNA: TGTGCCAGCAGCAACCGGGACTCCAAGGGTTACGAGCAGTACTTC. The rearrangement links TRBV7-9 to TRBJ2-7; possible D gene TRBD2, 6 bases. From germline, CDR1 is SEHNR and CDR2 FQNEAQ (reference sequence). V was clipped by 5 bases and J by 4 bases, with 18 bases between them. The CDR3 loop spans 15 amino acids. Using reference TRBV7-9 and TRBJ2-7 for the parts outside the CDR3, the full variable domain is DTGVSQNPRHKITKRGQNVTFRCDPISEHNRLYWYRQTLGQGPEFLTYFQNEAQLEKSRLLSDRFSAERPKGSFSTLEIQRTEQGDSAMYLCASSNRDSKGYEQYFGPGTRLTVT.

This rearrangement joins TRBV6-6 to TRBJ1-4, with D maybe TRBD1 (5 bases). Germline V gives CDR1 MNHNY, CDR2 SVGAGI (reference sequence). V shed 8 bases and J shed 8 bases, with 15 bases lying between them. This CDR3 has 13 amino acids. The CDR3 is CASGPYTGEKLFF. The CDR3 nucleotides read TGTGCCAGCGGCCCGTATACAGGCGAAAAACTGTTTTTT.

The chain combines TRBV5-8 with TRBJ2-7, with a weak D call TRBD1 (5 bases). This CDR3 region has 13 residues. The germline V and J ends were trimmed by 2 bases and 3 bases, with 9 bases remaining between them. The germline V gene has CDR1 SGHTS and CDR2 YDEGEE. The chain's CDR3 is CASSFQGDYEQYF. The CDR3 DNA reads TGTGCCAGCAGCTTCCAGGGTGACTACGAGCAGTACTTC.

V and J are TRBV28 and TRBJ2-1, with D perhaps matching TRBD2 (6 bases). CDR1 is MDHEN, CDR2 SYDVKM, per germline. Trimming took off 6 bases at V and 6 bases at J, with 24 bases between the two ends. This CDR3 has 17 residues. This chain's CDR3 is CASRSAGGFSSRNEQFF. The CDR3 DNA reads as TGTGCCAGCAGGAGCGCCGGAGGGTTCAGTAGCCGCAATGAGCAGTTCTTC.

The chain has TRBV6-1 and TRBJ2-3, with 13 positions matching TRBD2. Germline V gives CDR1 MNHNS, CDR2 SASEGT. The CDR3 is made up of 17 amino acids. The V and J ends lost 4 bases and 0 bases, in that order; junction bases with no gene match: 4. The CDR3 region is CASSVTSGRASTDTQYF. DNA for the CDR3: TGTGCCAGCAGTGTAACTAGCGGGAGGGCTAGCACAGATACGCAGTATTTT.

This chain connects TRBV7-9 to TRBJ2-5; TRBD2 agrees at 9 bases. The CDR3 has 17 residues. The germline CDR1 and CDR2 sequences are SEHNR and FQNEAQ (reference sequence). Trimming cost V 0 bases and J 5 bases; bases outside gene matches: 10. CDR3 coding DNA: TGTGCCAGCAGCTTAGCTAGCGGGGGCTCCTTTGGGGAGACCCAGTACTTC. It is translated as CASSLASGGSFGETQYF.

V and J are TRBV4-1 and TRBJ2-2; 15 positions match TRBD2. The CDR3 totals 15 residues. CDR1 and CDR2 (germline): MGHRA, YSYEKL. With V trimmed by 5 bases and J by 6 bases, 1 base remained unmatched. The CDR3 bases are TGCGCCAGCAGCTGGACTAGCGGGAGGGCCGGGGAGCTGTTTTTT. This gives the protein CASSWTSGRAGELFF.

The rearrangement uses TRBV5-6 and TRBJ2-3; D not certain. The CDR3 runs to 15 residues. In germline, CDR1 is SGHDT, CDR2 YYEEEE. Between the trimmed V and J ends, which lost 4 bases and 1 base, there was a span of 13 bases. CDR3 region: CASSPTLVGTDTQYF. Here the CDR3 DNA reads TGTGCCAGCAGCCCGACCTTAGTAGGCACAGATACGCAGTATTTT.

This clone was observed once. The chain couples TRBV5-1 to TRBJ2-5; the D is unclear. Germline V gene lookup returns CDR1 SGHRS and CDR2 YFSETQ. The length of the CDR3 is 14 residues. The V and J ends lost 0 bases and 1 base respectively, with 7 bases between them. CDR3 bases: TGCGCCAGCAGCTTGGCTCAGCTCCAAGAGACCCAGTACTTC. Encoded protein: CASSLAQLQETQYF.

CDR3 sequence reads: CASSVEGTGPYEQYF. CDR3 nucleotides: TGTGCCAGCAGCGTAGAGGGGACAGGGCCCTACGAGCAGTACTTC. V usage is TRBV9 and J usage is TRBJ2-7, with 9 bases that match TRBD1. Germline V CDR1 and CDR2: SGDLS, YYNGEE. This CDR3 spans 15 amino acids. The ends lost 0 bases at V and 2 bases at J; junction bases unmatched: 3.

This clone showed up many times. The rearrangement uses TRBV27 and TRBJ1-1, with D perhaps TRBD1 (5 bases). The germline V gene encodes CDR1 MNHEY and CDR2 SMNVEV (reference sequence). The CDR3 has 15 residues. Between the trimmed V and J ends, which lost 5 bases and 4 bases, there was a span of 17 bases. The CDR3 here is CASSPTRGVRTEAFF. DNA of the CDR3: TGTGCCAGCAGTCCCACACGAGGGGTGCGCACTGAAGCTTTCTTT.

V gene TRBV4-3 combines with J gene TRBJ1-2; no definite D call. Germline lookup yields CDR1 LGHNA and CDR2 YSLEER. Trimming stripped 0 bases from V and 3 bases from J, with 11 bases between. The CDR3 is 15 residues long. The CDR3 region is CASSQDAGRDYGYTF. CDR3 DNA: TGCGCCAGCAGCCAAGATGCGGGGAGGGACTATGGCTACACCTTC.

The rearrangement uses TRBV6-6 and TRBJ2-2; the D is unclear. Germline lookup yields CDR1 MNHNY and CDR2 SVGAGI (reference sequence). The V end lost 4 bases, the J end lost 1 base, and 10 bases lay between the germline ends. CDR3 length: 15 amino acids. The CDR3 DNA is TGTGCCAGCAGTTCCCCGTTCGTGAACACCGGGGAGCTGTTTTTT. Translating gives CASSSPFVNTGELFF.

V usage is TRBV27 and J usage is TRBJ2-2; D may be TRBD1 (6 bases). Trimming took off 8 bases at V and 8 bases at J, with 15 bases between the two ends. CDR1 and CDR2 from the germline V gene are MNHEY and SMNVEV (reference sequence). CDR3 length equals 13 residues. As DNA, the CDR3 is TGTGCCAGCCAAATCCAACAGGGTGGGGAGCTGTTTTTT. Translating gives CASQIQQGGELFF.

The V gene is TRBV9, the J gene TRBJ2-2; D is ambiguous. V lost 0 bases and J 6 bases, leaving 6 bases between the germline ends. Germline CDR1 SGDLS, CDR2 YYNGEE. The CDR3 is 13 amino acids. CDR3 DNA sequence: TGTGCCAGCAGCGTAGACCCAGCCGGGGAGCTGTTTTTT. Residues: CASSVDPAGELFF.

V and J are TRBV5-5 and TRBJ2-2; 7 positions agree with TRBD1. With V trimmed by 3 bases and J by 1 base, 3 bases remained unmatched. This CDR3 has 15 residues. Per germline, CDR1 SGHKS and CDR2 YYEKEE (reference sequence). The CDR3 is CASSYGQVNTGELFF. In DNA form, the CDR3 reads TGTGCCAGCAGCTACGGACAGGTGAACACCGGGGAGCTGTTTTTT.

J is TRBJ2-7 and V is TRBV19, with a tentative D call TRBD1 (6 bases). V dropped 10 bases and J dropped 3 bases, with 13 bases sitting between them. This CDR3 spans 12 amino acids. Germline-derived CDR1 and CDR2 are LNHDA and SQIVND (reference sequence). The CDR3 here is CATQDSGYEQYF. CDR3 sequence (DNA): TGTGCCACGCAGGACAGCGGCTACGAGCAGTACTTC.

The V and J genes are TRBV5-1 and TRBJ2-7, with D perhaps matching TRBD1 (7 bases). This CDR3 region has 14 residues. The germline gives CDR1 SGHRS, CDR2 YFSETQ. V was clipped by 2 bases and J by 3 bases, with 12 bases between them. The CDR3 reads CASSFDQGGYEQYF. The CDR3 DNA follows: TGCGCCAGCAGCTTCGATCAGGGGGGCTACGAGCAGTACTTC.

The chain carries TRBV27 and TRBJ2-7; perhaps TRBD1 as D (6 bases). CDR3 size: 15 residues. Between the trimmed V and J ends, which lost 5 bases and 4 bases, there was a span of 18 bases. CDR1 is MNHEY and CDR2 is SMNVEV in the germline V gene (reference sequence). CDR3 DNA sequence: TGTGCCAGCAGTGCCAGGGGATGGGGCTTATACGAGCAGTACTTC. This sequence encodes CASSARGWGLYEQYF.

The CDR3 is CASSISGVWDNEQFF. DNA for the CDR3: TGTGCCAGTAGTATTTCGGGAGTTTGGGACAATGAGCAGTTCTTC. V and J are TRBV19 and TRBJ2-1; weak D call: TRBD2 (6 bases). V was shortened by 3 bases and J by 5 bases, with 14 bases between the two germline ends. This CDR3 is built from 15 residues. Germline V lookup: CDR1 LNHDA, CDR2 SQIVND (reference sequence).

The chain links TRBV28 to TRBJ2-3; TRBD2 matches at 16 bases. This CDR3 has 19 amino acids. In germline, CDR1 is MDHEN, CDR2 SYDVKM. J lost 3 bases, V lost 6 bases, and 12 bases had no gene match. CDR3 nucleotides: TGTGCCAGCAGCCTGGGACTAGCGGGAGGGAGTTCGTGGACAGATACGCAGTATTTT. It is translated as CASSLGLAGGSSWTDTQYF.

The chain recombines TRBV6-5 with TRBJ2-7, with 7 bases fitting TRBD2. Germline V gene lookup returns CDR1 MNHEY and CDR2 SVGAGI. The CDR3 is 13 amino acids. The V segment lost 3 bases and the J segment 7 bases; nucleotides outside the gene matches: 6. The CDR3 is CASSYAGVGEQYF. In DNA form, the CDR3 reads TGTGCCAGCAGTTATGCGGGAGTGGGAGAGCAGTACTTC.